The clone carrying this T cell receptor beta chain was observed a handful of times. The antigen remains undetermined. In the PCR, 60 Vbeta and 13 Jbeta primers were used. Method: immunoSEQ multiplex PCR; TCRdb's copy keeps in-frame clones and lacks some. The table records about 180,000 clones, approximately 80% of them present only once. The record originates from a study of cytomegalovirus exposure and HLA in healthy donors. Study-wide findings and caveats: Most TCR sequences were uncommon, yet certain public TCRs appeared in many donors. A later analysis linked a missense DCLRE1C variant to TCR beta V- and J-gene trimming.

V was shortened by 4 bases and J by 4 bases, with 13 bases between the two germline ends. The CDR3 has 14 residues. Germline-derived CDR1 and CDR2 are SNHLY and FYNNEI. This clonotype originated in a girl between 5 and 17 years old in good health and CMV-seropositive. Input material: PBMCs. The J gene is TRBJ1-1, the V gene TRBV2; weak D call: TRBD1 (5 bases). The CDR3 here is CASSGMGGGTEAFF. The DNA for the CDR3 is TGTGCCAGCAGTGGGATGGGGGGGGGCACTGAAGCTTTCTTT.